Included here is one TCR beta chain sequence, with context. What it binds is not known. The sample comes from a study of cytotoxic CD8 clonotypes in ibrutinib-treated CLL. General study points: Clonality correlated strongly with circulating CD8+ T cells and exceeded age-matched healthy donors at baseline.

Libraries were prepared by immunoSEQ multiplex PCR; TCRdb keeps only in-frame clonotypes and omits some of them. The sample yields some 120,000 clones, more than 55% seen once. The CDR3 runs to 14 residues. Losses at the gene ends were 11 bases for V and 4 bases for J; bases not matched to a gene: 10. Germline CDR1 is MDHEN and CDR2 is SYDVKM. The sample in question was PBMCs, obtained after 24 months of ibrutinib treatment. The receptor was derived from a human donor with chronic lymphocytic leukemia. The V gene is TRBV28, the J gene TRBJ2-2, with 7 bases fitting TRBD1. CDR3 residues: CAWSPGDSTGELFF. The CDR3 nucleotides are TGTGCCTGGAGCCCTGGGGACAGCACCGGGGAGCTGTTTTTT.